This paragraph reports one T cell receptor (beta chain). The data belong to a study of blood T cell repertoires in COVID-19. About the study: PBMCs, B-cell-depleted T cells, or T cells provided the cDNA or gDNA that made up the material.

Sequencing used immunoSEQ multiplex PCR; TCRdb keeps in-frame clones, though not all of them. Of about 94,000 clones listed, around nine tenths are singletons. Material for sequencing was peripheral blood. This TCR was sampled from a woman of 80 years or more with acute or convalescent COVID-19.

The CDR3 protein is CASRSQGAPYEQYF. The CDR3 DNA follows: TGTGCCAGCAGATCACAGGGGGCTCCGTACGAGCAGTACTTC. The chain joins TRBV14 to TRBJ2-7; 9 nucleotides agree with TRBD1. Germline CDR1 is SGHDN and CDR2 is FVKESK. CDR3 length: 14 residues. With V trimmed by 6 bases and J by 4 bases, 7 bases remained unmatched.